Presented here are 20 T cell receptor beta chains from one specimen sequenced in a study of technical replicates of blood from a few donors. Clones were read by immunoSEQ multiplex PCR, and TCRdb kept only the in-frame ones, dropping some. The table lists about 66,000 clones, less than 98% of them singletons. The sequencing input was T cells isolated from PBMCs. These receptors all stem from a human donor in good health.

The chain recombines TRBV9 with TRBJ2-7; 12 bases fit TRBD2. The CDR3 extends over 14 amino acids. V lost 2 bases and J lost 7; bases outside the gene matches: 4. Per germline, CDR1 SGDLS and CDR2 YYNGEE. The CDR3 DNA follows: TGTGCCAGCAGCGTCTCCGGGACTAGCGGGGAGCAGTACTTC. Its protein product is CASSVSGTSGEQYF.

As to this clone: The identical CDR3 is also encoded by other nucleotide sequences in the sample. The rearrangement uses TRBV11-2 and TRBJ1-1; no clear D. Germline-derived CDR1 and CDR2 are SGHAT and FQNNGV. Deletions cut 1 base from V and 1 base from J, with 4 bases between. This CDR3 contains 13 residues. Here the CDR3 DNA reads TGTGCCAGCAGCTTAGGGGCGAACACTGAAGCTTTCTTT. It encodes CASSLGANTEAFF.

The chain carries TRBV7-9 and TRBJ1-1, with D unclear. The CDR3 sequence is 14 residues long. V was trimmed by 1 base and J by 1 base, leaving 7 bases between them. The germline gives CDR1 SEHNR, CDR2 FQNEAQ (reference sequence). This CDR3 reads CASSLEAGNTEAFF. In DNA form, the CDR3 reads TGTGCCAGCAGCTTAGAGGCAGGGAACACTGAAGCTTTCTTT.

The chain couples TRBV28 to TRBJ1-4; TRBD1 is a possible D gene (5 bases). The CDR3 spans 16 residues. The V gene lost 5 bases and the J gene lost 0 bases, with 13 bases spanning the gap. Per germline, CDR1 MDHEN and CDR2 SYDVKM. The CDR3 here is CASSNPAGPTNEKLFF. The CDR3, as DNA: TGTGCCAGCAGTAATCCAGCGGGACCAACTAATGAAAAACTGTTTTTT.

A single count supports this clone. V is TRBV11-2 and J is TRBJ1-1; 7 positions match TRBD1. V was clipped by 8 bases and J by 5 bases; unmatched bases: 8. Per the germline V gene, CDR1 is SGHAT and CDR2 is FQNNGV. The CDR3 spans 13 residues. CDR3 protein: CASGQAPGTEAFF. CDR3 nucleotide sequence: TGTGCCAGCGGACAGGCCCCGGGTACTGAAGCTTTCTTT. Using reference TRBV11-2 and TRBJ1-1 for the parts outside the CDR3, the full variable domain is EAGVAQSPRYKIIEKRQSVAFWCNPISGHATLYWYQQILGQGPKLLIQFQNNGVVDDSQLPKDRFSAERLKGVDSTLKIQPAKLEDSAVYLCASGQAPGTEAFFGQGTRLTVV.

The chain links TRBV30 to TRBJ2-7, with 9 bases aligning to TRBD2. The V segment lost 4 bases and the J segment 4 bases; nucleotides outside the gene matches: 5. This CDR3 has 13 amino acids. The germline V gene has CDR1 GTSNPN and CDR2 SVGIG (reference sequence). The CDR3 DNA sequence: TGTGCCTGGAATGGACTAGCGAATTACGAGCAGTACTTC. Its protein product is CAWNGLANYEQYF.

This rearrangement joins TRBV5-5 to TRBJ2-5; perhaps TRBD2 as D (5 bases). Trimming cost V 3 bases and J 1 base, with 13 bases left between them. The CDR3 loop spans 15 amino acids. Germline V CDR1 and CDR2: SGHKS, YYEKEE (reference sequence). CDR3 residues: CASSSNQRFQETQYF. CDR3 coding DNA: TGTGCCAGCAGCTCCAACCAGCGGTTCCAAGAGACCCAGTACTTC.

In this sample, this clone turned up once. At one end, the junction sequence differs from germline, possibly due to a read error. The rearrangement uses TRBV10-3 and TRBJ2-3; TRBD2 matches at 7 bases. CDR1 is ENHRY, CDR2 SYGVKD, per germline. This CDR3 is 17 amino acids long. The CDR3 protein is CAISESGKGGSRDTQYF. CDR3 coding DNA: TGTGCCATCAGTGAGAGCGGCAAAGGCGGGAGCAGAGATACGCAGTATTTT.

The chain combines TRBV18 with TRBJ2-5; a weak D match, TRBD2 (6 bases). The V and J ends lost 4 bases and 1 base respectively, with 13 bases between them. There are 15 residues in the CDR3. Germline-derived CDR1 and CDR2 are KGHSH and LQKENI. CDR3 protein: CASSREVYIQETQYF. For the CDR3, the DNA is TGTGCCAGCTCACGGGAGGTCTATATCCAAGAGACCCAGTACTTC.

The chain couples TRBV27 to TRBJ2-2, with 8 bases lining up with TRBD1. After removal of 4 bases from V and 9 bases from J, the junction contained 13 bases not matched to a gene. The germline V gene has CDR1 MNHEY and CDR2 SMNVEV (reference sequence). The CDR3 has 16 amino acids. This CDR3 reads CASSSLGGQGGRELFF. The DNA for the CDR3 is TGTGCCAGCAGTTCCCTGGGCGGACAGGGAGGCAGGGAGCTGTTTTTT.

The chain recombines TRBV30 with TRBJ1-5, with a tentative D call TRBD1 (6 bases). The CDR3 loop spans 12 amino acids. The germline V and J ends were trimmed by 4 bases and 4 bases, with 8 bases remaining between them. CDR1 and CDR2 (germline): GTSNPN, SVGIG (reference sequence). CDR3 sequence (DNA): TGTGCCTGGACTACAGGGAATCAGCCCCAGCATTTT. The encoded protein is CAWTTGNQPQHF.

The chain employs TRBV6-5 and TRBJ1-1; 7 bases align to TRBD1. Germline V gene sequence: CDR1 MNHEY, CDR2 SVGAGI. Unmatched junction bases numbered 10, after V lost 0 bases and J lost 6 bases. This CDR3 has 16 residues. The CDR3 spells CASSYSKRDSRAEAFF. As DNA, the CDR3 is TGTGCCAGCAGTTACTCCAAACGGGACAGCCGGGCTGAAGCTTTCTTT.

J is TRBJ1-2 and V is TRBV28, with D uncertain. The V end was cut by 6 bases, the J end by 5 bases, with 22 bases between. The CDR3 loop spans 16 amino acids. The germline CDR1 and CDR2 sequences are MDHEN and SYDVKM. The CDR3 DNA reads as TGTGCCAGCAGCCCTATTCTCGCCGGGGTTTCGTATGGCTACACCTTC. As protein: CASSPILAGVSYGYTF.

The chain has TRBV7-3 and TRBJ2-7; D is possibly TRBD2 (6 bases). The V end was cut by 1 base, the J end by 7 bases, with 8 bases between. Germline-derived CDR1 and CDR2 are SGHTA and FQGTGA. The CDR3 runs to 12 residues. Here the CDR3 DNA reads TGTGCCAGCAGCTTAAACGCGGGGGAGCAGTACTTC. Its protein product is CASSLNAGEQYF.

V is TRBV28 and J is TRBJ2-3; D might be TRBD2 (5 bases). This CDR3 contains 17 residues. With 5 bases removed from V and 1 base from J, the gap between germline ends came to 19 bases. In germline, CDR1 is MDHEN, CDR2 SYDVKM. The CDR3 loop reads CASSLQGLTIGTDTQYF. The CDR3 DNA is TGTGCCAGCAGTCTACAAGGACTCACTATAGGCACAGATACGCAGTATTTT.

The rearrangement uses TRBV2 and TRBJ1-2; possibly TRBD1 for D (5 bases). Germline CDR1 is SNHLY and CDR2 is FYNNEI. This CDR3 is 14 amino acids long. Trimming took off 8 bases at V and 0 bases at J, with 13 bases between the two ends. The CDR3 region has the DNA TGTGCCAGCCCTCCTGTGGACACTAACTATGGCTACACCTTC. Translated: CASPPVDTNYGYTF. The full variable domain, in which reference TRBV2 and TRBJ1-2 provide the parts outside the CDR3, is EPEVTQTPSHQVTQMGQEVILRCVPISNHLYFYWYRQILGQKVEFLVSFYNNEISEKSEIFDDQFSVERPDGSNFTLKIRSTKLEDSAMYFCASPPVDTNYGYTFGSGTRLTVV.

This clone has just one count. This chain's CDR3 is CASSLRGRTGVNQPQHF. CDR3 DNA: TGTGCCAGCAGTTTACGAGGCAGGACAGGGGTGAATCAGCCCCAGCATTTT. The genes are TRBV27 and TRBJ1-5; 9 bases map to TRBD1. The CDR3 covers 17 residues. J gave up 4 bases and V 2 bases, and 9 bases lay outside the gene matches. Germline V gene lookup returns CDR1 MNHEY and CDR2 SMNVEV (reference sequence).

The chain links TRBV27 to TRBJ2-1, with TRBD2 matching over 11 bases. Germline assignment: CDR1 MNHEY and CDR2 SMNVEV (reference sequence). V gave up 4 bases and J gave up 4 bases; unmatched junction bases: 3. This CDR3 spans 15 amino acids. The DNA for the CDR3 is TGTGCCAGCAGTTATAGCGGGAGGGAGTACAATGAGCAGTTCTTC. Its translation is CASSYSGREYNEQFF.

In its sample, this clone was seen a few times. V and J are TRBV7-2 and TRBJ2-3; a possible D gene is TRBD1 (5 bases). Germline lookup yields CDR1 SGHTA and CDR2 FQGNSA. V was trimmed by 6 bases and J by 0 bases, leaving 13 bases between them. The CDR3 consists of 15 residues. As DNA, the CDR3 is TGTGCCAGCAGGGGGCTGGGCTATAGCACAGATACGCAGTATTTT. Its translation: CASRGLGYSTDTQYF.

The rearrangement links TRBV28 to TRBJ2-1; 15 nucleotides line up with TRBD2. The germline CDR1 and CDR2 sequences are MDHEN and SYDVKM. The length of the CDR3 is 16 residues. J gave up 8 bases and V 3 bases, and 5 bases lay outside the gene matches. This CDR3 reads CASSLGLAGGIDEQFF. Written as DNA, the CDR3 is TGTGCCAGCAGTTTGGGACTAGCGGGAGGAATCGATGAGCAGTTCTTC.